The entry that follows covers one T cell receptor (beta chain) sequence. The data were obtained in a study of blood T cells in healthy people across ages. Together with a sample-barcoded 5' primer, a J-beta primer mix was included in a second PCR lasting about 7 to 11 cycles. TCRdb reprocessed the 5' RACE reads via MiXCR and lists one record per CDR3 protein. This table holds 600,000 to 850,000 distinct CDR3 sequences, 25% found once. Germline V CDR1 and CDR2: SEHNR, FQNEAQ (reference sequence). Trimming stripped 4 bases from V and 0 bases from J, with 10 bases between. The CDR3 contains 15 residues. The same sample was also studied in work on T cells of mothers and their children.

The chain uses TRBV7-9 and TRBJ2-1; D call uncertain. The sample taken for sequencing was blood. The clonotype comes from a boy between 5 and 17 years old in good health. This CDR3 reads CASSSGRNSYNEQFF. CDR3 bases: TGTGCCAGCAGCTCAGGACGGAACTCCTACAATGAGCAGTTCTTC.